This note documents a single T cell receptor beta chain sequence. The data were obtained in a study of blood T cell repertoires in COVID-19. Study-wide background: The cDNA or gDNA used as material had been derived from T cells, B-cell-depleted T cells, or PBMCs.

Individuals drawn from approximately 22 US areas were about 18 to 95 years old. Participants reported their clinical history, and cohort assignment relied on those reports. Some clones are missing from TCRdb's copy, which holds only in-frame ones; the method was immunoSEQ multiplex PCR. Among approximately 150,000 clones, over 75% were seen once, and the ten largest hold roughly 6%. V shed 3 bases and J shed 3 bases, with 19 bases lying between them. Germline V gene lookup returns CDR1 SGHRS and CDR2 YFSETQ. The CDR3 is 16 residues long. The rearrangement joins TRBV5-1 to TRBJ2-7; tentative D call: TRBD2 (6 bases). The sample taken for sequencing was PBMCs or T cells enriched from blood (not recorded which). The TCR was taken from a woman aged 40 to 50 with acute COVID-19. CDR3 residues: CASSSGELAKNYEQYF. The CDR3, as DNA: TGCGCCAGCAGCTCTGGTGAGCTAGCGAAAAACTACGAGCAGTACTTC.